Shown below are 27 T cell receptor beta chains from a single sample sequenced in a study of cytomegalovirus exposure and HLA in healthy donors. The PCR contained 60 Vbeta and 13 Jbeta primers. This table comes from immunoSEQ multiplex PCR, and its TCRdb copy is limited to in-frame clones, with some not included. Its listing shows 120,000 to 150,000 clones. Sample: PBMCs. The receptors stem from a man aged 40-49 years in good health and CMV-seronegative.

V and J are TRBV7-8 and TRBJ2-7; tentatively, D is TRBD2 (6 bases). Between the trimmed V and J ends, which lost 5 bases and 3 bases, there was a span of 17 bases. Germline CDR1 is SGHVS and CDR2 is FQNEAQ. The CDR3 totals 15 residues. CDR3 DNA: TGTGCCAGCAGCACAACCGGGGGTGGGAACTACGAGCAGTACTTC. It codes for CASSTTGGGNYEQYF.

The V call is TRBV5-6, the J call TRBJ2-2; D not resolved. The V gene's germline CDR1 is SGHDT and CDR2 YYEEEE. Deletions cut 2 bases from V and 1 base from J, with 9 bases between. This CDR3 has 15 amino acids. CDR3 sequence: CASSFLQLNTGELFF. CDR3 bases: TGTGCCAGCAGCTTTTTACAGCTGAACACCGGGGAGCTGTTTTTT.

The J gene is TRBJ2-2, the V gene TRBV27, with TRBD1 matching over 7 bases. From germline, CDR1 is MNHEY and CDR2 SMNVEV (reference sequence). This CDR3 contains 22 residues. V gave up 0 bases and J gave up 6 bases; unmatched junction bases: 25. The CDR3 region is CASSLSLYPYPGQPFDPGELFF. The CDR3 nucleotides read TGTGCCAGCAGTTTATCTCTTTATCCATATCCGGGACAGCCTTTCGACCCCGGGGAGCTGTTTTTT.

The chain is built from TRBV5-1 and TRBJ2-1, with 10 bases that match TRBD1. The CDR3 covers 15 residues. The trim removed 4 bases at V and 4 bases at J, leaving 5 bases unmatched. In germline, CDR1 is SGHRS, CDR2 YFSETQ. CDR3 sequence (DNA): TGCGCCAGCAGCCCGGACAGGGGGAGATACAATGAGCAGTTCTTC. Amino acid sequence: CASSPDRGRYNEQFF.

This sequence joins TRBV5-5 and TRBJ1-6; TRBD1 agrees at 7 bases. The junction had 9 bases not matched to a gene; V was cut back by 4 bases and J by 5 bases. Germline V gene lookup returns CDR1 SGHKS and CDR2 YYEKEE (reference sequence). CDR3 length: 16 amino acids. DNA of the CDR3: TGTGCCAGCAGCCCACGGGGGACAGTTGATAATTCACCCCTCCACTTT. Translating it yields CASSPRGTVDNSPLHF.

The rearrangement uses TRBV6-6 and TRBJ1-1; unclear D gene. Trimming took off 2 bases at V and 5 bases at J, with 12 bases between the two ends. Germline values: CDR1 MNHNY, CDR2 SVGAGI (reference sequence). The CDR3 is 14 residues long. DNA for the CDR3: TGTGCCAGCAGTTACCCCATAGAGGCGACTGAAGCTTTCTTT. It is translated as CASSYPIEATEAFF.

The V and J genes are TRBV5-1 and TRBJ1-2, with 7 bases matching TRBD1. The J segment lost 3 bases and the V segment lost 5 bases, leaving 16 bases of the junction unmatched. This CDR3 is built from 17 residues. Germline lookup yields CDR1 SGHRS and CDR2 YFSETQ. The CDR3 here is CASRPTYRGAGYYGYTF. The CDR3 DNA reads TGCGCCAGCAGACCGACTTACAGGGGCGCGGGGTACTATGGCTACACCTTC.

The chain has TRBV4-3 and TRBJ1-3; D is unclear. The V end was cut by 3 bases, the J end by 1 base, with 4 bases between. Per the germline V gene, CDR1 is LGHNA and CDR2 is YSLEER. This CDR3 contains 13 residues. DNA of the CDR3: TGCGCCAGCAGCCACCTTTCTGGAAACACCATATATTTT. It codes for CASSHLSGNTIYF.

The chain has TRBV7-9 and TRBJ1-6; D is possibly TRBD1 (5 bases). Germline CDR1 SEHNR, CDR2 FQNEAQ (reference sequence). The ends were cut back, 4 bases at V and 7 bases at J, with 17 bases in the middle. The CDR3 runs 16 residues. The CDR3 here is CASSSPPDSSNSPLHF. In nucleotides, the CDR3 is TGTGCCAGCAGCTCTCCCCCCGACAGCAGCAATTCACCCCTCCACTTT.

The chain employs TRBV6-6 and TRBJ2-3, with TRBD1 matching 8 bases. V shed 5 bases and J 2 bases; nucleotides not matched to a gene: 3. The CDR3 has 14 residues. In germline, CDR1 is MNHNY, CDR2 SVGAGI (reference sequence). The CDR3 region is CASSPGGVTDTQYF. The CDR3 DNA follows: TGTGCCAGCAGTCCAGGGGGCGTCACAGATACGCAGTATTTT.

This chain joins TRBV4-2 and TRBJ2-5; 7 bases are shared with TRBD2. Germline V lookup: CDR1 LGHNA, CDR2 YNFKEQ. Unmatched junction bases numbered 13, after V lost 4 bases and J lost 5 bases. The CDR3 spans 16 residues. Here the CDR3 DNA reads TGTGCCAGCAGCCTGACTAGCTCCCGGGGAATGGAGACCCAGTACTTC. The encoded protein is CASSLTSSRGMETQYF.

The chain uses TRBV7-2 and TRBJ2-3; 8 bases are a match to TRBD2. The trim removed 5 bases at V and 1 base at J, leaving 5 bases unmatched. The CDR3 contains 15 residues. CDR1 and CDR2 (germline): SGHTA, FQGNSA. Written as DNA, the CDR3 is TGTGCCAGCAGCCCCCATAGCGGGGGCACAGATACGCAGTATTTT. Protein sequence: CASSPHSGGTDTQYF.

The gene calls are TRBV7-7 and TRBJ2-3, with a possible D match to TRBD2 (5 bases). Germline V gene sequence: CDR1 SSHAT, CDR2 FNYEAQ (reference sequence). The CDR3 length is 15 residues. V lost 5 bases, J lost 1 base, and 13 bases lay in between. The CDR3 protein is CASSPSFSGTDTQYF. CDR3 DNA sequence: TGTGCCAGCAGCCCCAGCTTTAGCGGCACAGATACGCAGTATTTT.

The V and J genes are TRBV4-1 and TRBJ2-6, with D uncertain. In germline, CDR1 is MGHRA, CDR2 YSYEKL. V lost 8 bases to trimming and J lost 4 bases, with 15 bases between them. This CDR3 is built from 15 residues. The CDR3: CASAKTASGANVLTF. The CDR3 nucleotides read TGCGCCAGCGCCAAAACTGCTTCGGGGGCCAACGTCCTGACTTTC.

The chain employs TRBV4-1 and TRBJ1-1, with D unclear. The V end lost 1 base, the J end lost 0 bases, and 6 bases lay between the germline ends. This CDR3 comprises 14 residues. Germline V gene lookup returns CDR1 MGHRA and CDR2 YSYEKL. The CDR3 bases are TGCGCCAGCAGCCAAGTACACGTGAACACTGAAGCTTTCTTT. This translates into CASSQVHVNTEAFF.

The V call is TRBV6-6, the J call TRBJ2-5; D is uncertain. Looked up from germline, CDR1 is MNHNY and CDR2 is SVGAGI (reference sequence). This CDR3 has 14 residues. Trimming removed 6 bases from V and 4 bases from J, with 15 bases in between. The CDR3, as DNA: TGTGCCAGCAGGCTTATGGCTCCTGTAGAGACCCAGTACTTC. The encoded protein is CASRLMAPVETQYF.

V gene TRBV6-1 combines with J gene TRBJ2-7; TRBD1 aligns across 7 bases. This CDR3 region has 15 residues. Germline V gives CDR1 MNHNS, CDR2 SASEGT. Unmatched junction bases numbered 3, after V lost 1 base and J lost 0 bases. CDR3 residues: CASSEEAGGSYEQYF. DNA of the CDR3: TGTGCCAGCAGTGAAGAAGCAGGGGGCTCCTACGAGCAGTACTTC.

The chain couples TRBV7-2 to TRBJ2-7; 8 nucleotides match TRBD2. CDR1 is SGHTA and CDR2 is FQGNSA in the germline V gene. Trimming removed 3 bases from V and 6 bases from J; junction bases left unmatched: 7. This CDR3 has 14 amino acids. CDR3 nucleotides: TGTGCCAGCAGCTTCCCGGGACTAGGAACCGAGCAGTACTTC. Translation: CASSFPGLGTEQYF.

Concerning this clone itself: Other DNA sequences of this sample code for an identical CDR3. This rearrangement joins TRBV5-1 to TRBJ2-7; D unclear. With 0 bases removed from V and 3 bases from J, the gap between germline ends came to 7 bases. There are 13 residues in the CDR3. Germline CDR1 SGHRS, CDR2 YFSETQ. The CDR3 region has the DNA TGCGCCAGCAGCTTGGGTTACGGCTACGAGCAGTACTTC. Translating it yields CASSLGYGYEQYF.

The chain uses TRBV4-1 and TRBJ2-5; D call uncertain. In germline, CDR1 is MGHRA, CDR2 YSYEKL. This CDR3 comprises 14 residues. The V gene lost 4 bases and the J gene lost 9 bases, with 18 bases spanning the gap. CDR3 sequence (DNA): TGCGCCAGCAGCCTAGTGGTGTCCTCGATGGCCCAGTACTTC. Amino acids: CASSLVVSSMAQYF.

Comments on this clone: This specimen includes other DNA sequences encoding the same CDR3. The chain recombines TRBV28 with TRBJ1-2, with D uncertain. V was pared by 2 bases and J by 8 bases, with 12 bases between. The CDR3 spans 13 residues. The germline V gene encodes CDR1 MDHEN and CDR2 SYDVKM. CDR3 loop: CASSLAGVGGYTF. In DNA form, the CDR3 reads TGTGCCAGCAGTTTAGCCGGGGTGGGAGGCTACACCTTC.

The V gene is TRBV5-4, the J gene TRBJ2-1; D unclear. The germline gives CDR1 SGHNT, CDR2 YYREEE (reference sequence). V was trimmed by 4 bases and J by 0 bases, leaving 8 bases between them. The CDR3 has 14 amino acids. In DNA form, the CDR3 reads TGTGCCAGCAGCCGTCCAGGCTCCTACAATGAGCAGTTCTTC. This translates into CASSRPGSYNEQFF.

The chain combines TRBV6-6 with TRBJ1-2, with D perhaps TRBD1 (6 bases). Deletions cut 0 bases from V and 8 bases from J, with 16 bases between. This CDR3 contains 15 residues. The V gene's germline CDR1 is MNHNY and CDR2 SVGAGI (reference sequence). The CDR3 DNA is TGTGCCAGCAGTTACTCGGGTGACAGGAATGACGGCTACACCTTC. The encoded protein is CASSYSGDRNDGYTF.

The chain carries TRBV5-1 and TRBJ2-1; 9 bases align to TRBD2. This CDR3 is 15 amino acids long. The ends lost 0 bases at V and 7 bases at J; junction bases unmatched: 5. The germline CDR1 and CDR2 sequences are SGHRS and YFSETQ. DNA of the CDR3: TGCGCCAGCAGCTTGGGGTCTAGCGGGGTGAATGAGCAGTTCTTC. This encodes CASSLGSSGVNEQFF.

The V and J genes are TRBV25-1 and TRBJ2-5, with TRBD1 as a possible D gene (6 bases). The V gene's germline CDR1 is MGHDK and CDR2 SYGVNS. The CDR3 runs to 15 residues. The V and J ends lost 4 bases and 4 bases respectively, with 16 bases between them. The CDR3: CASSAPNRARETQYF. The DNA of the CDR3 is TGTGCCAGCAGTGCCCCTAACAGGGCCAGAGAGACCCAGTACTTC.

The J gene is TRBJ2-5, the V gene TRBV6-5; 8 nucleotides align to TRBD2. Germline lookup yields CDR1 MNHEY and CDR2 SVGAGI. The CDR3 is made up of 16 amino acids. The junction had 12 bases not matched to a gene; V was cut back by 2 bases and J by 7 bases. CDR3 in DNA: TGTGCCAGCAGTTACCCGGGCGGGGGGCCCGTTCGGACCCAGTACTTC. Protein sequence: CASSYPGGGPVRTQYF.

Comment on this clone: The same CDR3 arises from other DNA sequences in this sample as well. The chain combines TRBV5-1 with TRBJ2-7, with D hard to call. The V end was cut by 0 bases, the J end by 6 bases, with 4 bases between. The CDR3 has 11 amino acids. Looked up from germline, CDR1 is SGHRS and CDR2 is YFSETQ. DNA for the CDR3: TGCGCCAGCAGCTTGGAGCGCGAGCAGTACTTC. Amino acids: CASSLEREQYF.